The 27 T cell receptor beta chains in this list originate from one sample, sequenced in a study of cytomegalovirus exposure and HLA in healthy donors (TCRdb year 2017). Libraries were constructed by the immunoSEQ multiplex PCR assay. For the multiplex PCR, a mixture combining 60 forward primers for TCR Vbeta segments and 13 reverse primers for TCR Jbeta segments was used. TCRdb re-hosts the immuneACCESS table, in-frame sequences only. Its copies lack some clones; in the studies checked, an unresolved V gene accounts for under half of them, and the cause for the rest is not known. In all, the sample holds approximately 170,000 clones, and 77% of those were seen once. Over 3% of the sample goes to the ten largest clones. Sequencing was performed on PBMCs. Receptor source: a female donor in good health and CMV-seronegative.

This chain connects TRBV28 to TRBJ1-1, with 7 bases identical to TRBD1. From germline, CDR1 is MDHEN and CDR2 SYDVKM. V dropped 4 bases and J dropped 4; count of bases not matched to a gene: 3. The CDR3 is 13 amino acids. CDR3 DNA sequence: TGTGCCAGCAGTTATAACAGGGGCACTGAAGCTTTCTTT. It specifies CASSYNRGTEAFF.

This clone was observed a few times. The V gene is TRBV19, the J gene TRBJ2-5, with 9 bases fitting TRBD2. The CDR3 runs to 14 residues. Germline CDR1 and CDR2: LNHDA and SQIVND (reference sequence). The junction had 6 bases not matched to a gene; V was cut back by 5 bases and J by 5 bases. CDR3 coding DNA: TGTGCCAGTAGTGTGCGGGAGGGCGTGGAGACCCAGTACTTC. Protein: CASSVREGVETQYF.

The rearrangement uses TRBV7-8 and TRBJ2-7; 7 bases are a match to TRBD2. Trimming at V came to 3 bases and at J to 2 bases, leaving 4 bases not matched to a gene. CDR3 size: 14 residues. CDR1 is SGHVS, CDR2 FQNEAQ, per germline. CDR3 in amino acids: CASSFSGAPYEQYF. DNA of the CDR3: TGTGCCAGCAGCTTCAGCGGGGCACCCTACGAGCAGTACTTC.

The chain combines TRBV6-1 with TRBJ1-1; 7 bases map to TRBD1. The CDR3 covers 13 residues. From germline, CDR1 is MNHNS and CDR2 SASEGT. The junction had 6 bases not matched to a gene; V was cut back by 7 bases and J by 4 bases. The CDR3 DNA sequence: TGTGCCAGCACCCAAGGGGGCGCCACTGAAGCTTTCTTT. As protein: CASTQGGATEAFF.

The chain couples TRBV6-1 to TRBJ1-5, with D perhaps matching TRBD1 (5 bases). Trimming pared 4 bases from V and 1 base from J, leaving 5 bases between. The CDR3 covers 13 residues. Germline CDR1 reads MNHNS; CDR2 reads SASEGT. This CDR3 reads CASSGQSNQPQHF. The CDR3 bases are TGTGCCAGCAGTGGACAGAGCAATCAGCCCCAGCATTTT.

V and J are TRBV18 and TRBJ2-5, with TRBD2 matching over 9 bases. Germline assignment: CDR1 KGHSH and CDR2 LQKENI. J lost 1 base, V lost 7 bases, and 4 bases had no gene match. CDR3 length: 14 amino acids. In nucleotides, the CDR3 is TGTGCCAGCTACGTAGCGGGGGTCCAAGAGACCCAGTACTTC. Its translation: CASYVAGVQETQYF.

The chain employs TRBV7-9 and TRBJ1-3, with D perhaps TRBD1 (5 bases). The CDR3 runs to 15 residues. V was pared by 2 bases and J by 4 bases, with 12 bases between. Germline V gives CDR1 SEHNR, CDR2 FQNEAQ (reference sequence). The CDR3, as DNA: TGTGCCAGCAGCTTAACAAGGACAAGAGGAAACACCATATATTTT. Protein product: CASSLTRTRGNTIYF.

V is TRBV9 and J is TRBJ1-5; 9 bases match TRBD1. CDR3 length: 15 residues. V lost 2 bases and J lost 5; bases outside the gene matches: 5. Per germline, CDR1 SGDLS and CDR2 YYNGEE. The CDR3: CASSVAGQGHQPQHF. The DNA for the CDR3 is TGTGCCAGCAGCGTCGCGGGACAGGGACATCAGCCCCAGCATTTT.

The chain has TRBV2 and TRBJ1-5; D is unresolved. CDR3 length: 14 amino acids. Germline V gene sequence: CDR1 SNHLY, CDR2 FYNNEI. The V and J ends lost 7 bases and 3 bases respectively, with 13 bases between them. CDR3 sequence reads: CASKATTNNQPQHF. Here the CDR3 DNA reads TGTGCCAGCAAGGCGACAACAAACAATCAGCCCCAGCATTTT.

The chain carries TRBV7-3 and TRBJ2-1; 12 nucleotides line up with TRBD2. The CDR3 is 18 amino acids. V trimming: 0 bases; J trimming: 6 bases; junction bases outside the gene matches: 9. Per germline, CDR1 SGHTA and CDR2 FQGTGA. The CDR3, as DNA: TGTGCCAGCAGCTTAACAGGGCCTAGCGGGAGGGGGTTCAATGAGCAGTTCTTC. This gives the protein CASSLTGPSGRGFNEQFF.

This clone was found a few times. This chain joins TRBV27 and TRBJ1-1; TRBD1 might be the D (5 bases). The germline gives CDR1 MNHEY, CDR2 SMNVEV (reference sequence). The CDR3 is 14 residues long. V was shortened by 0 bases and J by 5 bases, with 10 bases between the two germline ends. For the CDR3, the DNA is TGTGCCAGCAGTTTATCGTCAGGGCCTACTGAAGCTTTCTTT. Protein: CASSLSSGPTEAFF.

This chain uses TRBV14 with TRBJ2-7; D might be TRBD1 (5 bases). Germline V gene sequence: CDR1 SGHDN, CDR2 FVKESK. The CDR3 runs 16 residues. V shed 0 bases and J shed 0 bases, with 12 bases lying between them. The CDR3 sequence is CASSQEWGPNSYEQYF. In nucleotides, the CDR3 is TGTGCCAGCAGCCAAGAGTGGGGCCCCAACTCCTACGAGCAGTACTTC. The whole variable domain, remainder taken from reference TRBV14 and TRBJ2-7, is EAGVTQFPSHSVIEKGQTVTLRCDPISGHDNLYWYRRVMGKEIKFLLHFVKESKQDESGMPNNRFLAERTGGTYSTLKVQPAELEDSGVYFCASSQEWGPNSYEQYFGPGTRLTVT.

The rearrangement uses TRBV7-8 and TRBJ2-2, with 7 positions matching TRBD2. With V trimmed by 1 base and J by 6 bases, 8 bases remained unmatched. Germline V gene data show CDR1 as SGHVS and CDR2 as FQNEAQ. This CDR3 is 16 amino acids long. Here the CDR3 DNA reads TGTGCCAGCAGCTTAGATCTAGTACGGGGGGCCGGGGAGCTGTTTTTT. This codes for CASSLDLVRGAGELFF. Combining the CDR3 with reference TRBV7-8 and TRBJ2-2 gives the whole variable domain GAGVSQSPRYKVAKRGQDVALRCDPISGHVSLFWYQQALGQGPEFLTYFQNEAQLDKSGLPSDRFFAERPEGSVSTLKIQRTQQEDSAVYLCASSLDLVRGAGELFFGEGSRLTVL.

Comments on this clone: At one end the junction does not follow the germline gene, possibly because of a read error. This chain uses TRBV6-6 with TRBJ2-7; no definite D call. Germline loops: CDR1 MNHNY, CDR2 SVGAGI (reference sequence). The CDR3 has 14 residues. The CDR3 loop reads CASSTPGFSHEQYF. For the CDR3, the DNA is TGTGCCAGCAGTACCCCCGGGTTCTCCCACGAGCAGTACTTC.

V and J are TRBV25-1 and TRBJ2-5, with 7 bases that match TRBD2. The CDR3 totals 11 residues. Unmatched junction bases numbered 1, after V lost 7 bases and J lost 5 bases. The germline V gene encodes CDR1 MGHDK and CDR2 SYGVNS. CDR3 region: CASMGGETQYF. CDR3 nucleotide sequence: TGTGCCAGCATGGGAGGGGAGACCCAGTACTTC.

The J gene is TRBJ2-7, the V gene TRBV5-6, with D perhaps TRBD2 (6 bases). This CDR3 comprises 12 residues. Looked up from germline, CDR1 is SGHDT and CDR2 is YYEEEE. Trimming removed 4 bases from V and 6 bases from J, with 11 bases in between. The CDR3 reads CASSLGGSEQYF. CDR3 bases: TGTGCCAGCAGCCTCGGGGGATCCGAGCAGTACTTC.

The chain has TRBV5-5 and TRBJ1-3; 8 bases align to TRBD1. The length of the CDR3 is 16 residues. Germline V lookup: CDR1 SGHKS, CDR2 YYEKEE (reference sequence). V shed 2 bases and J 2 bases; nucleotides not matched to a gene: 6. CDR3 protein: CASSFSPTGAGNTIYF. The CDR3 nucleotides are TGTGCCAGCAGCTTTTCTCCGACAGGGGCTGGAAACACCATATATTTT.

V and J are TRBV28 and TRBJ2-7, with D possibly being TRBD2 (5 bases). This CDR3 comprises 14 residues. V lost 3 bases to trimming and J lost 7 bases, with 16 bases between them. Germline values: CDR1 MDHEN, CDR2 SYDVKM. As DNA, the CDR3 is TGTGCCAGCAGTTTTGAAGGAGTCTGGGAGGAGCAGTACTTC. This encodes CASSFEGVWEEQYF.

This clone has more than one count but fewer than ten. The rearrangement links TRBV30 to TRBJ1-5; perhaps TRBD1 as D (6 bases). The length of the CDR3 is 13 residues. V was shortened by 3 bases and J by 3 bases, with 9 bases between the two germline ends. Germline lookup yields CDR1 GTSNPN and CDR2 SVGIG (reference sequence). CDR3 sequence reads: CAWRGGDNQPQHF. The CDR3 DNA sequence: TGTGCCTGGAGAGGGGGAGACAATCAGCCCCAGCATTTT.

V is TRBV7-3 and J is TRBJ1-6; possible D gene TRBD1, 5 bases. This CDR3 comprises 15 residues. Germline-derived CDR1 and CDR2 are SGHTA and FQGTGA. Between the trimmed V and J ends, which lost 3 bases and 7 bases, there was a span of 13 bases. The CDR3 sequence: CASSFQGLGNSPLHF. CDR3 coding DNA: TGTGCCAGCAGCTTCCAGGGTCTGGGAAATTCACCCCTCCACTTT.

The J gene is TRBJ2-7, the V gene TRBV29-1, with 9 bases aligning to TRBD1. CDR3 length equals 15 residues. V was clipped by 7 bases and J by 1 base; unmatched bases: 11. Germline V gene sequence: CDR1 SQVTM, CDR2 ANQGSEA. CDR3 in amino acids: CSARDRDGLSYEQYF. The CDR3, as DNA: TGCAGCGCCAGGGACAGGGACGGTCTATCCTACGAGCAGTACTTC.

This clone was picked up a small number of times. The chain's CDR3 is CASSYDRGPWGYTF. The CDR3 DNA reads TGTGCCAGCAGTTACGACAGGGGGCCATGGGGCTACACCTTC. The chain links TRBV6-5 to TRBJ1-2; TRBD1 aligns across 10 bases. The CDR3 has 14 residues. V gave up 2 bases and J gave up 8 bases; unmatched junction bases: 5. The V gene's germline CDR1 is MNHEY and CDR2 SVGAGI.

The chain combines TRBV4-2 with TRBJ2-3; 12 nucleotides agree with TRBD2. Germline loops: CDR1 LGHNA, CDR2 YNFKEQ. Unmatched junction bases numbered 4, after V lost 4 bases and J lost 2 bases. This CDR3 has 16 residues. Here the CDR3 reads CASSPGLAGLTDTQYF. The DNA for the CDR3 is TGTGCCAGCAGCCCTGGACTAGCGGGGCTCACAGATACGCAGTATTTT.

The chain recombines TRBV5-1 with TRBJ2-5, with 11 bases fitting TRBD2. CDR1 SGHRS and CDR2 YFSETQ come from the germline V gene. This CDR3 region has 14 residues. Trimming took 4 bases from V and 3 from J; bases not matched to a gene: 2. CDR3 coding DNA: TGCGCCAGCAGCATACTAGCGGGGGAAGAGACCCAGTACTTC. Encoded protein: CASSILAGEETQYF.

In its sample, this clone was seen a few times. The J gene is TRBJ2-2, the V gene TRBV11-2, with 7 bases matching TRBD1. J gave up 5 bases and V 3 bases, and 6 bases lay outside the gene matches. Germline V gene lookup returns CDR1 SGHAT and CDR2 FQNNGV. This CDR3 spans 15 amino acids. The DNA of the CDR3 is TGTGCCAGCAGCTTCATAAGGGGGCGGACCGGGGAGCTGTTTTTT. It specifies CASSFIRGRTGELFF.

This clone appeared a few times. The chain has TRBV29-1 and TRBJ2-7; 9 positions agree with TRBD1. The CDR3 extends over 13 amino acids. Losses at the gene ends were 4 bases for V and 7 bases for J; bases not matched to a gene: 8. Germline V CDR1 and CDR2: SQVTM, ANQGSEA. This chain's CDR3 is CSVGGTGTWEQYF. DNA of the CDR3: TGCAGCGTTGGCGGGACAGGGACGTGGGAGCAGTACTTC.

The chain uses TRBV30 and TRBJ1-2; D not certain. Germline CDR1 GTSNPN, CDR2 SVGIG (reference sequence). The CDR3 contains 13 residues. Trimming took 0 bases from V and 5 from J, leaving 10 bases between them. The CDR3 bases are TGTGCCTGGAGTGTAAGTCAGATATATGGCTACACCTTC. Its protein is CAWSVSQIYGYTF.